One sample yielded the 29 T cell receptor beta chains listed below, sequenced in a study of blood T cell repertoires in COVID-19. TCRdb keeps only in-frame clones here, not all; method: immunoSEQ multiplex PCR. The sample lists about 110,000 clones; 69% were seen once. The sample was peripheral blood. All receptors derive from a man aged 80 or over with acute or convalescent COVID-19.

The CDR3 spells CASSRQTSGYEQYF. The CDR3 DNA sequence: TGCGCCAGCAGCCGGCAGACATCAGGCTACGAGCAGTACTTC. The V and J genes are TRBV5-1 and TRBJ2-7; D uncertain. Germline CDR1 is SGHRS and CDR2 is YFSETQ. Trimming took off 4 bases at V and 3 bases at J, with 14 bases between the two ends. The CDR3 runs 14 residues.

This clone is a singleton in its sample. The rearrangement links TRBV10-3 to TRBJ1-1, with 7 positions matching TRBD1. The CDR3 consists of 14 residues. The trim removed 5 bases at V and 0 bases at J, leaving 3 bases unmatched. The germline V gene has CDR1 ENHRY and CDR2 SYGVKD. Here the CDR3 reads CAISRDRLNTEAFF. CDR3 nucleotide sequence: TGTGCCATCAGTCGGGACAGATTGAACACTGAAGCTTTCTTT.

The genes are TRBV4-3 and TRBJ2-3, with 9 positions matching TRBD2. The germline CDR1 and CDR2 sequences are LGHNA and YSLEER. The CDR3 has 18 residues. V trimming: 0 bases; J trimming: 1 base; junction bases outside the gene matches: 8. The CDR3 DNA sequence: TGCGCCAGCAGCCAAGATTTGGGTAGCGGGAGAGGCACAGATACGCAGTATTTT. This codes for CASSQDLGSGRGTDTQYF.

V and J are TRBV10-2 and TRBJ2-3; 9 bases fit TRBD2. V shed 11 bases, J shed 4 bases, and the junction held 16 bases outside the gene matches. Germline assignment: CDR1 WSHSY and CDR2 SAAADI. This CDR3 has 16 amino acids. Here the CDR3 DNA reads TGCGCCGCCTCACTGAAGGCTAGCGGGAACCCAGATACGCAGTATTTT. It is translated as CAASLKASGNPDTQYF.

The chain joins TRBV19 to TRBJ2-4; 8 bases are a match to TRBD2. Germline V gene data show CDR1 as LNHDA and CDR2 as SQIVND (reference sequence). The length of the CDR3 is 14 residues. V gave up 5 bases and J gave up 5 bases; unmatched junction bases: 5. The CDR3 nucleotides are TGTGCCAGTAGTCCCGGGACTAGACAAAACATTCAGTACTTC. Amino acids: CASSPGTRQNIQYF.

This chain uses TRBV9 with TRBJ2-3; a weak D match, TRBD2 (5 bases). V gave up 2 bases and J gave up 1 base, with 14 bases separating them. The CDR3 extends over 16 amino acids. The germline V gene has CDR1 SGDLS and CDR2 YYNGEE. Here the CDR3 DNA reads TGTGCCAGCAGCGTCACGAGCGGTGCAGGCACAGATACGCAGTATTTT. Translation gives CASSVTSGAGTDTQYF.

The sample holds many counts of this clone. The chain links TRBV29-1 to TRBJ1-4, with 9 bases lining up with TRBD1. V lost 7 bases and J lost 5; bases outside the gene matches: 5. Germline V lookup: CDR1 SQVTM, CDR2 ANQGSEA. The CDR3 sequence is 13 residues long. Here the CDR3 DNA reads TGCAGCGGGCTGGACAGGGGCAATGAAAAACTGTTTTTT. Amino acid sequence: CSGLDRGNEKLFF.

The chain couples TRBV5-5 to TRBJ2-7; 10 bases agree with TRBD1. The germline V gene encodes CDR1 SGHKS and CDR2 YYEKEE (reference sequence). There are 15 residues in the CDR3. V lost 2 bases, J lost 0 bases, and 2 bases stayed unmatched. Here the CDR3 DNA reads TGTGCCAGCAGCTTTGGACAGGGGGACTCCTACGAGCAGTACTTC. Its translation: CASSFGQGDSYEQYF.

V is TRBV18 and J is TRBJ2-2; 9 nucleotides align to TRBD1. The CDR3 sequence is 15 residues long. CDR1 is KGHSH, CDR2 LQKENI, per germline. Losses at the gene ends were 6 bases for V and 2 bases for J; bases not matched to a gene: 4. The chain's CDR3 is CASSGQGLNTGELFF. In nucleotides, the CDR3 is TGTGCCAGCTCGGGACAGGGCCTTAACACCGGGGAGCTGTTTTTT.

This clone showed up many times. The chain couples TRBV2 to TRBJ2-1, with D possibly being TRBD2 (6 bases). From germline, CDR1 is SNHLY and CDR2 FYNNEI. The germline V and J ends were trimmed by 7 bases and 3 bases, with 7 bases remaining between them. The CDR3 runs to 12 residues. The CDR3 DNA reads TGTGCCAGCAAGGGACTCTACAATGAGCAGTTCTTC. Translating gives CASKGLYNEQFF.

CDR3 in amino acids: CASRGLAGGAYEQYF. In DNA form, the CDR3 reads TGTGCCAGCAGAGGACTAGCGGGAGGTGCTTACGAGCAGTACTTC. The chain links TRBV6-5 to TRBJ2-7; 14 nucleotides match TRBD2. Trimming at V came to 6 bases and at J to 4 bases, leaving 5 bases not matched to a gene. This CDR3 spans 15 amino acids. The germline V gene has CDR1 MNHEY and CDR2 SVGAGI.

By share, this clone ranks as medium-sized. The chain is built from TRBV6-5 and TRBJ1-1, with TRBD1 as a possible D gene (6 bases). Trimming stripped 0 bases from V and 1 base from J, with 12 bases between. Per the germline V gene, CDR1 is MNHEY and CDR2 is SVGAGI. This CDR3 has 16 amino acids. CDR3 in amino acids: CASSYSGDTTNTEAFF. The CDR3 DNA sequence: TGTGCCAGCAGTTACTCGGGGGACACGACGAACACTGAAGCTTTCTTT.

This clone turned up a few times. The chain employs TRBV27 and TRBJ2-2, with D possibly being TRBD1 (6 bases). The CDR3 loop spans 16 amino acids. The V and J ends lost 0 bases and 1 base respectively, with 9 bases between them. Germline assignment: CDR1 MNHEY and CDR2 SMNVEV (reference sequence). In nucleotides, the CDR3 is TGTGCCAGCAGTTTATCCGGGACAAGGAACACCGGGGAGCTGTTTTTT. It specifies CASSLSGTRNTGELFF.

V is TRBV19 and J is TRBJ2-3; 7 nucleotides agree with TRBD2. CDR1 and CDR2 from the germline V gene are LNHDA and SQIVND (reference sequence). CDR3 length: 15 residues. V shed 5 bases and J 0 bases; nucleotides not matched to a gene: 5. In DNA form, the CDR3 reads TGTGCCAGTAGTTTGGGTAGCGGGAGCACAGATACGCAGTATTTT. Translated: CASSLGSGSTDTQYF.

The genes are TRBV3-1 (or the pseudogene TRBV3-2) and TRBJ1-2; 10 bases are a match to TRBD1. The CDR3 is made up of 15 amino acids. Per germline, CDR1 LGHDT and CDR2 YNNKEL (reference sequence). J lost 8 bases, V lost 4 bases, and 10 bases had no gene match. The CDR3 DNA reads TGTGCCAGCAGCCCATGGGACAGGGGAGCGGGGGGCTACACCTTC. It is translated as CASSPWDRGAGGYTF.

This chain links TRBV27 with TRBJ2-2, with 11 bases lining up with TRBD1. Germline-derived CDR1 and CDR2 are MNHEY and SMNVEV (reference sequence). The CDR3 has 16 residues. V shed 5 bases and J 1 base; nucleotides not matched to a gene: 3. The CDR3: CASSVGTGGNTGELFF. The CDR3 bases are TGTGCCAGCAGTGTCGGGACAGGGGGGAACACCGGGGAGCTGTTTTTT.

The chain uses TRBV15 and TRBJ2-1, with 11 bases fitting TRBD2. CDR1 is LNHNV and CDR2 is YYDKDF in the germline V gene (reference sequence). CDR3 length: 14 residues. The J segment lost 13 bases and the V segment lost 3 bases, leaving 8 bases of the junction unmatched. In DNA form, the CDR3 reads TGTGCCACCAGCAGCACCGGGACTAGCGGTTCTCAGTTCTTC. It yields the protein CATSSTGTSGSQFF.

CDR3 coding DNA: TGTGCCAGCAGCTCGGGAGGGCAGCCGTGGGAGCAGTACTTC. Its translation is CASSSGGQPWEQYF. The V gene is TRBV5-4, the J gene TRBJ2-7; 8 nucleotides match TRBD2. The V gene end was trimmed by 3 bases and the J gene end by 7 bases; junction bases not matched to a gene: 9. CDR3 length equals 14 residues. Germline lookup yields CDR1 SGHNT and CDR2 YYREEE (reference sequence).

Concerning this clone: Other DNA sequences in this specimen translate into the identical CDR3. The chain joins TRBV27 to TRBJ1-2; D uncertain. Trimming took off 2 bases at V and 4 bases at J, with 8 bases between the two ends. CDR1 and CDR2 (germline): MNHEY, SMNVEV (reference sequence). The CDR3 consists of 13 residues. CDR3 sequence (DNA): TGTGCCAGCAGTTTAGCAGGTAGCTATGGCTACACCTTC. It is translated as CASSLAGSYGYTF.

The chain has TRBV28 and TRBJ1-6, with unresolved D. Germline V gene lookup returns CDR1 MDHEN and CDR2 SYDVKM. Trimming shortened V by 6 bases and J by 8 bases, and 5 bases separated the two germline ends. This CDR3 spans 11 amino acids. CDR3 nucleotide sequence: TGTGCCAGCAGCGGGGATTCACCCCTCCACTTT. This codes for CASSGDSPLHF.

The rearrangement joins TRBV6-2 or TRBV6-3 to TRBJ1-2, with TRBD1 as a possible D gene (6 bases). Looked up from germline, CDR1 is MNHEY and CDR2 is SVGEGT. The CDR3 totals 13 residues. The germline V and J ends were trimmed by 8 bases and 6 bases, with 16 bases remaining between them. CDR3 residues: CASRLLGQNGYTF. CDR3 nucleotide sequence: TGTGCCAGCCGCCTCCTGGGACAAAATGGCTACACCTTC.

The V call is TRBV19, the J call TRBJ2-7; 8 positions agree with TRBD1. This CDR3 comprises 14 residues. Germline loops: CDR1 LNHDA, CDR2 SQIVND (reference sequence). After removal of 3 bases from V and 5 bases from J, the junction contained 6 bases not matched to a gene. The CDR3 here is CASSILDRVHEQYF. The DNA of the CDR3 is TGTGCCAGTAGTATTTTGGACAGGGTGCACGAGCAGTACTTC.

The chain links TRBV3-1 (or the pseudogene TRBV3-2) to TRBJ1-5; no definite D call. Germline V gives CDR1 LGHDT, CDR2 YNNKEL (reference sequence). There are 13 residues in the CDR3. V gave up 4 bases and J gave up 3 bases, with 7 bases separating them. CDR3 residues: CASSLQLNQPQHF. For the CDR3, the DNA is TGTGCCAGCAGCCTACAGCTCAATCAGCCCCAGCATTTT.

The J gene is TRBJ2-1, the V gene TRBV7-2; TRBD1 might be the D (5 bases). With 5 bases removed from V and 1 base from J, the gap between germline ends came to 15 bases. CDR3 length: 16 residues. Germline V gene sequence: CDR1 SGHTA, CDR2 FQGNSA. The CDR3 region is CASSRGLSASYNEQFF. In DNA form, the CDR3 reads TGTGCCAGCAGCAGGGGCCTGAGCGCGTCCTACAATGAGCAGTTCTTC.

V gene TRBV5-4 combines with J gene TRBJ2-2; 9 nucleotides agree with TRBD2. This CDR3 region has 14 residues. Per germline, CDR1 SGHNT and CDR2 YYREEE (reference sequence). The V gene end was trimmed by 7 bases and the J gene end by 1 base; junction bases not matched to a gene: 2. CDR3 sequence: CASSSGVNTGELFF. Here the CDR3 DNA reads TGTGCCAGCTCTAGCGGGGTGAACACCGGGGAGCTGTTTTTT.

The rearrangement joins TRBV5-4 to TRBJ1-2; a possible D gene is TRBD1 (5 bases). CDR3 size: 16 residues. Trimming took off 4 bases at V and 4 bases at J, with 20 bases between the two ends. Germline-derived CDR1 and CDR2 are SGHNT and YYREEE (reference sequence). CDR3 nucleotides: TGTGCCAGCAGCCGCCCCGGGGTGGGGGACTCCTATGGCTACACCTTC. Amino acids: CASSRPGVGDSYGYTF.

This clone was seen only a few times. This chain connects TRBV5-1 to TRBJ2-1; 14 nucleotides match TRBD2. The length of the CDR3 is 16 residues. From germline, CDR1 is SGHRS and CDR2 YFSETQ. The ends lost 2 bases at V and 10 bases at J; junction bases unmatched: 8. The CDR3 DNA sequence: TGCGCCAGCAGCTTAAATCCTGGGACTAGCGGGGGCGAGCAGTTCTTC. Residues: CASSLNPGTSGGEQFF.

V usage is TRBV19 and J usage is TRBJ1-1; 9 bases match TRBD1. This CDR3 comprises 16 residues. The V gene's germline CDR1 is LNHDA and CDR2 SQIVND (reference sequence). J gave up 0 bases and V 5 bases, and 7 bases lay outside the gene matches. CDR3 in amino acids: CASSAYRGQVNTEAFF. The CDR3 DNA reads TGTGCCAGTAGTGCCTACAGGGGGCAAGTGAACACTGAAGCTTTCTTT.

The CDR3 loop reads CATRGSQGDNSPLHF. The CDR3 nucleotides read TGTGCCACCCGAGGTTCTCAGGGGGATAATTCACCCCTCCACTTT. This sequence joins TRBV28 and TRBJ1-6, with 7 bases that match TRBD1. The CDR3 is 15 amino acids. In germline, CDR1 is MDHEN, CDR2 SYDVKM. V lost 10 bases, J lost 5 bases, and 11 bases stayed unmatched. Using reference TRBV28 and TRBJ1-6 for the parts outside the CDR3, the full variable domain is DVKVTQSSRYLVKRTGEKVFLECVQDMDHENMFWYRQDPGLGLRLIYFSYDVKMKEKGDIPEGYSVSREKKERFSLILESASTNQTSMYLCATRGSQGDNSPLHFGNGTRLTVT.